This T cell receptor beta chain appears in the sequencing data of a study of cytomegalovirus exposure and HLA in healthy donors. Study context: Of the donors genotyped, several hundred in all, 81% fell in the Caucasian-associated ancestry cluster. Study-level points and caveats: Specificity of three CMV-associated chains for CMV antigens was verified in vitro.

PCR was performed using 60 Vbeta and 13 Jbeta primers. Clones were read by immunoSEQ multiplex PCR, and TCRdb kept only the in-frame ones, dropping some. The repertoire holds 150,000 to 200,000 clones, with about 88% as singletons. Trimming took 6 bases from V and 3 from J; bases not matched to a gene: 6. This CDR3 spans 14 amino acids. The germline CDR1 and CDR2 sequences are MRHNA and SNTAGT. As to this clone: Its matching antigen is unknown.

The receptor was derived from a man aged 18 to 29 in good health and CMV-seropositive. The chain recombines TRBV6-4 with TRBJ2-3; TRBD1 agrees at 7 bases. Material: PBMCs. The CDR3 region has the DNA TGTGCCAGCAGCAAACAGGGGTGGACAGATACGCAGTATTTT. Its translation: CASSKQGWTDTQYF.